The next 25 T cell receptor beta chains were all read from a single sample in a study of T cells in narcolepsy. Only in-frame clones appear in the TCRdb table, and some are missing; sequencing was by immunoSEQ multiplex PCR. This sample has fewer than 40,000 clones, with under 85% found just once. Material for sequencing was CD45RA- memory CD4+ T cells from PBMCs. The origin of the receptors is a human donor with narcolepsy.

The CDR3 DNA reads TGTGCCAGCAGCCCCAGGGTGGAGGGCTATGGCTACACCTTC. Translated: CASSPRVEGYGYTF. V is TRBV5-6 and J is TRBJ1-2, with D possibly being TRBD1 (5 bases). Deletions cut 4 bases from V and 4 bases from J, with 14 bases between. CDR1 is SGHDT and CDR2 is YYEEEE in the germline V gene. The CDR3 loop spans 14 amino acids.

This clone was found once. The chain employs TRBV7-9 and TRBJ1-4; 7 bases agree with TRBD1. Trimming cost V 4 bases and J 8 bases; bases outside gene matches: 10. CDR1 SEHNR and CDR2 FQNEAQ come from the germline V gene (reference sequence). This CDR3 comprises 15 residues. The CDR3 DNA reads as TGTGCCAGCAGCTCTGCGACAGGGTTAGGCGAAAAACTGTTTTTT. It specifies CASSSATGLGEKLFF.

The chain has TRBV7-2 and TRBJ1-4, with D hard to call. CDR1 and CDR2 (germline): SGHTA, FQGNSA. The CDR3 covers 15 residues. V was clipped by 6 bases and J by 3 bases, with 14 bases between them. The CDR3 region has the DNA TGTGCCAGCAGACCCGACGGTCGAGCTAATGAAAAACTGTTTTTT. It encodes CASRPDGRANEKLFF.

The sample holds a few counts of this clone. The V and J genes are TRBV7-8 and TRBJ2-2, with 7 bases aligning to TRBD1. This CDR3 is 15 amino acids long. J lost 7 bases, V lost 4 bases, and 9 bases had no gene match. Germline V gene sequence: CDR1 SGHVS, CDR2 FQNEAQ. For the CDR3, the DNA is TGTGCCAGCAGCTATCGACAGGGACGTAACGGGGAGCTGTTTTTT. This codes for CASSYRQGRNGELFF.

The chain joins TRBV2 to TRBJ2-1; tentative D call: TRBD2 (6 bases). Trimming cost V 5 bases and J 4 bases, with 15 bases left between them. The CDR3 sequence is 15 residues long. Germline-derived CDR1 and CDR2 are SNHLY and FYNNEI. CDR3 amino acids: CASSRDSRIYNEQFF. The CDR3 bases are TGTGCCAGCAGTAGGGACTCGAGAATTTACAATGAGCAGTTCTTC.

V and J are TRBV2 and TRBJ1-4; 8 bases map to TRBD1. CDR3 length: 15 amino acids. Per germline, CDR1 SNHLY and CDR2 FYNNEI. V lost 6 bases to trimming and J lost 8 bases; unmatched junction nucleotides: 11. The CDR3 bases are TGTGCCAGCAGGGAGACAGACAGGGGAAGGGAAAAACTGTTTTTT. It specifies CASRETDRGREKLFF.

The gene calls are TRBV5-1 and TRBJ2-4; D is perhaps TRBD2 (6 bases). The CDR3 contains 13 residues. Deletions cut 0 bases from V and 9 bases from J, with 10 bases between. The germline gives CDR1 SGHRS, CDR2 YFSETQ. The CDR3 loop reads CASSLDSSGIQYF. Written as DNA, the CDR3 is TGCGCCAGCAGCTTGGATAGTAGCGGCATTCAGTACTTC. The complete variable domain, with remaining parts taken from reference TRBV5-1 and TRBJ2-4, reads KAGVTQTPRYLIKTRGQQVTLSCSPISGHRSVSWYQQTPGQGLQFLFEYFSETQRNKGNFPGRFSGRQFSNSRSEMNVSTLELGDSALYLCASSLDSSGIQYFGAGTRLSVL.

This clone was recorded once. The chain couples TRBV6-6 to TRBJ1-1; D ambiguous. In germline, CDR1 is MNHNY, CDR2 SVGAGI (reference sequence). The CDR3 length is 14 residues. Trimming cost V 0 bases and J 4 bases, with 9 bases left between them. CDR3: CASSYSSKGTEAFF. DNA for the CDR3: TGTGCCAGCAGTTACTCGTCCAAGGGCACTGAAGCTTTCTTT.

V and J are TRBV9 and TRBJ2-6; D tentatively fits TRBD1 or TRBD2 (5 bases each). Trimming took off 4 bases at V and 0 bases at J, with 14 bases between the two ends. This CDR3 spans 17 amino acids. Germline CDR1 and CDR2: SGDLS and YYNGEE. This CDR3 reads CASSPGAESSGANVLTF. CDR3 nucleotide sequence: TGTGCCAGCAGCCCCGGGGCGGAGAGCTCTGGGGCCAACGTCCTGACTTTC.

The V and J genes are TRBV5-1 and TRBJ1-1, with 7 bases identical to TRBD1. From germline, CDR1 is SGHRS and CDR2 YFSETQ. V gave up 0 bases and J gave up 5 bases; unmatched junction bases: 7. This CDR3 contains 15 residues. CDR3 sequence reads: CASSLGGVQGTEAFF. The CDR3 DNA follows: TGCGCCAGCAGCTTGGGTGGGGTACAGGGGACTGAAGCTTTCTTT.

The V and J genes are TRBV7-2 and TRBJ2-2; unclear D gene. Per germline, CDR1 SGHTA and CDR2 FQGNSA. The CDR3 spans 13 residues. Trimming took off 1 base at V and 7 bases at J, with 7 bases between the two ends. The CDR3 region has the DNA TGTGCCAGCAGCTTAGAGTCAGTCGGGGAGCTGTTTTTT. This gives the protein CASSLESVGELFF. The variable domain in full, completed from reference TRBV7-2 and TRBJ2-2, reads GAGVSQSPSNKVTEKGKDVELRCDPISGHTALYWYRQSLGQGLEFLIYFQGNSAPDKSGLPSDRFSAERTGGSVSTLTIQRTQQEDSAVYLCASSLESVGELFFGEGSRLTVL.

V usage is TRBV7-3 and J usage is TRBJ2-3, with 9 bases matching TRBD1. Per germline, CDR1 SGHTA and CDR2 FQGTGA. J gave up 1 base and V 7 bases, and 6 bases lay outside the gene matches. The CDR3 runs 15 residues. In nucleotides, the CDR3 is TGTGCCAGCACACGACAGGGGGACGGCACAGATACGCAGTATTTT. Translation gives CASTRQGDGTDTQYF.

The gene calls are TRBV5-1 and TRBJ2-7; weak D call: TRBD1 (5 bases). V was cut by 3 bases and J by 5 bases, with 12 bases left in between. Germline CDR1 is SGHRS and CDR2 is YFSETQ. The CDR3 loop spans 13 amino acids. CDR3 loop: CASSSGYENEQYF. The DNA for the CDR3 is TGCGCCAGCAGCTCAGGGTATGAGAACGAGCAGTACTTC.

J is TRBJ1-2 and V is TRBV7-2; the D is unclear. Germline V lookup: CDR1 SGHTA, CDR2 FQGNSA. The CDR3 is 11 amino acids. V was clipped by 8 bases and J by 3 bases, with 7 bases between them. CDR3 bases: TGTGCCAGCGGCCGGGACTATGGCTACACCTTC. Its translation: CASGRDYGYTF.

J is TRBJ1-1 and V is TRBV9; D is unclear. The germline V gene encodes CDR1 SGDLS and CDR2 YYNGEE. Trimming removed 4 bases from V and 4 bases from J, with 17 bases in between. CDR3 length equals 15 residues. CDR3 in amino acids: CASSPRESLGTEAFF. For the CDR3, the DNA is TGTGCCAGCAGCCCCCGTGAATCCTTGGGCACTGAAGCTTTCTTT. Full variable domain (missing parts from reference TRBV9 and TRBJ1-1): DSGVTQTPKHLITATGQRVTLRCSPRSGDLSVYWYQQSLDQGLQFLIQYYNGEERAKGNILERFSAQQFPDLHSELNLSSLELGDSALYFCASSPRESLGTEAFFGQGTRLTVV.

V usage is TRBV15 and J usage is TRBJ2-3, with D unclear. Germline-derived CDR1 and CDR2 are LNHNV and YYDKDF (reference sequence). V was cut by 3 bases and J by 1 base, with 5 bases left in between. CDR3 size: 13 residues. CDR3 in amino acids: CATSSPGTDTQYF. Here the CDR3 DNA reads TGTGCCACCAGCAGTCCAGGCACAGATACGCAGTATTTT. Combining the CDR3 with reference TRBV15 and TRBJ2-3 gives the whole variable domain DAMVIQNPRYQVTQFGKPVTLSCSQTLNHNVMYWYQQKSSQAPKLLFHYYDKDFNNEADTPDNFQSRRPNTSFCFLDIRSPGLGDTAMYLCATSSPGTDTQYFGPGTRLTVL.

The sample holds one count of this clone. This chain links TRBV6-6 with TRBJ2-7; either TRBD1 or TRBD2 may supply D (5 bases each). V shed 5 bases and J shed 1 base, with 12 bases lying between them. CDR1 and CDR2 from the germline V gene are MNHNY and SVGAGI (reference sequence). The CDR3 is 14 residues long. The chain's CDR3 is CASSLRDGSYEQYF. In nucleotides, the CDR3 is TGTGCCAGCAGTCTCCGGGACGGATCCTACGAGCAGTACTTC.

This clone occurred a few times. The V and J genes are TRBV30 and TRBJ2-7, with 7 bases identical to TRBD1. The germline V gene has CDR1 GTSNPN and CDR2 SVGIG (reference sequence). After removal of 3 bases from V and 7 bases from J, the junction contained 12 bases not matched to a gene. The CDR3 length is 14 residues. CDR3 DNA sequence: TGTGCCTGGAGCAAAATACGGACAGGTTGGGAGCAGTACTTC. Translating gives CAWSKIRTGWEQYF.

The V gene is TRBV4-2, the J gene TRBJ1-6, with a tentative D call TRBD1 (5 bases). Germline CDR1 LGHNA, CDR2 YNFKEQ. The CDR3 length is 14 residues. The V end was cut by 3 bases, the J end by 10 bases, with 13 bases between. CDR3 in amino acids: CASSQRQTQSPLHF. The CDR3 nucleotides read TGTGCCAGCAGCCAGAGACAGACTCAGTCACCCCTCCACTTT.

This chain connects TRBV7-9 to TRBJ1-2; tentative D call: TRBD1 (6 bases). Germline CDR1 reads SEHNR; CDR2 reads FQNEAQ (reference sequence). Trimming stripped 5 bases from V and 2 bases from J, with 18 bases between. This CDR3 has 16 residues. DNA of the CDR3: TGTGCCAGCAGCCCCTCAACAAGGACAGTGAACTATGGCTACACCTTC. Translating gives CASSPSTRTVNYGYTF.

This clone was recorded once. The gene calls are TRBV29-1 and TRBJ2-1; D is unclear. V lost 1 base and J 0 bases, leaving 7 bases between the germline ends. This CDR3 spans 14 amino acids. Germline V gives CDR1 SQVTM, CDR2 ANQGSEA. The CDR3 loop is CSVEGESSYNEQFF. The CDR3 DNA sequence: TGCAGCGTTGAAGGAGAGAGCTCCTACAATGAGCAGTTCTTC.

The chain combines TRBV30 with TRBJ1-6; possible D gene TRBD1, 5 bases. CDR1 is GTSNPN, CDR2 SVGIG, per germline (reference sequence). V shed 5 bases and J shed 0 bases, with 11 bases lying between them. The CDR3 runs 15 residues. The CDR3 nucleotides are TGTGCCTGGGGTCAGGGTATCTCCTATAATTCACCCCTCCACTTT. Its translation: CAWGQGISYNSPLHF.

The J gene is TRBJ1-2, the V gene TRBV11-2; 10 bases agree with TRBD1. Per germline, CDR1 SGHAT and CDR2 FQNNGV. The CDR3 loop spans 15 amino acids. V shed 7 bases and J 7 bases; nucleotides not matched to a gene: 12. The CDR3 spells CASTAGTGDGSGYTF. The CDR3 coding sequence is TGTGCCAGCACCGCCGGGACAGGGGATGGTAGTGGCTACACCTTC.

V is TRBV5-1 and J is TRBJ1-3; TRBD1 is a possible D gene (5 bases). The germline V gene encodes CDR1 SGHRS and CDR2 YFSETQ. Trimming removed 4 bases from V and 0 bases from J, with 14 bases in between. CDR3 size: 16 residues. CDR3 nucleotides: TGCGCCAGCAGCGACCCCAGGGAACTCTCTGGAAACACCATATATTTT. This sequence encodes CASSDPRELSGNTIYF.

This chain joins TRBV7-8 and TRBJ2-7, with TRBD2 identical over 10 bases. This CDR3 has 17 residues. V lost 1 base, J lost 2 bases, and 8 bases stayed unmatched. The V gene's germline CDR1 is SGHVS and CDR2 FQNEAQ. The CDR3 protein is CASSLGLSGGATYEQYF. The CDR3 nucleotides read TGTGCCAGCAGCTTAGGGTTAAGCGGGGGGGCTACCTACGAGCAGTACTTC.